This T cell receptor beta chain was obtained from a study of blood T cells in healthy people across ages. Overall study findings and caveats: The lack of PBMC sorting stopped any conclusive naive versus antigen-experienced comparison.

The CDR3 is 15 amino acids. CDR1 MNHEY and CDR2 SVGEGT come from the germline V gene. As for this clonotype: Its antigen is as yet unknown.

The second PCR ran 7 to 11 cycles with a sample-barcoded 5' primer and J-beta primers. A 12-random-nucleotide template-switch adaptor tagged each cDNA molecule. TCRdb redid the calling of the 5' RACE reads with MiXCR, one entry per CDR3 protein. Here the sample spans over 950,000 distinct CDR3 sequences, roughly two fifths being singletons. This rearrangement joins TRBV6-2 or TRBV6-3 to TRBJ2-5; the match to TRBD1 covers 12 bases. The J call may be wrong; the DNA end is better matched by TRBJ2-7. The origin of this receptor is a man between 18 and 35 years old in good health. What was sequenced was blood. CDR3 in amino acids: CASSKGQGANYEQYF. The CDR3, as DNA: TGTGCCAGCAGTAAGGGACAGGGGGCAAACTACGAGCAGTACTTC.